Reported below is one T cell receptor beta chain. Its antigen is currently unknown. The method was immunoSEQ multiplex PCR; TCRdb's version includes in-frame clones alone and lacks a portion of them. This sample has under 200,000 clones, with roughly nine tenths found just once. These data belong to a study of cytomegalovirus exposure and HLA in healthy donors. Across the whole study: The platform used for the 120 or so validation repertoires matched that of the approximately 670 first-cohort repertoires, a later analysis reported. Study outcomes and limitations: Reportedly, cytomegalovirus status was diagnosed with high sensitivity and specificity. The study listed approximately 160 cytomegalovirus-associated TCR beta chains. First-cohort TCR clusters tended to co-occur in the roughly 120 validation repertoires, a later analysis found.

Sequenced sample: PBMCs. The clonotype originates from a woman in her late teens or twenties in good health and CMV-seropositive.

The DNA for the CDR3 is TGCGCCAGCAGCCAGCGGCGGGAAACTGAAGCTTTCTTT. Protein product: CASSQRRETEAFF. The V call is TRBV4-1, the J call TRBJ1-1; D call uncertain. Germline CDR1 MGHRA, CDR2 YSYEKL. Trimming left V 3 bases short and J 5 bases short, with 10 bases between. CDR3 size: 13 residues.